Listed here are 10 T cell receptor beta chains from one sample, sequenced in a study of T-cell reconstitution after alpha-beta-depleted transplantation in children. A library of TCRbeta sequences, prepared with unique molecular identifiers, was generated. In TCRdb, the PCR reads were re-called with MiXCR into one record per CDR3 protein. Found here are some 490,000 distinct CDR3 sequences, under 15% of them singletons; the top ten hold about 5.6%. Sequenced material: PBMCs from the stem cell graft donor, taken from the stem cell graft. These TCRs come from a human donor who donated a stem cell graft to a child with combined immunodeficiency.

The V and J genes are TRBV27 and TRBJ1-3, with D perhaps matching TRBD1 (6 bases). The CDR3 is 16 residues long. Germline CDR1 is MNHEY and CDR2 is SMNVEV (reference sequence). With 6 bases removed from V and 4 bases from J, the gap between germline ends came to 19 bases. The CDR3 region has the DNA TGTGCCAGCAGCTTTTCGGCGGGGGCTTCAGGAAACACCATATATTTT. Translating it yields CASSFSAGASGNTIYF.

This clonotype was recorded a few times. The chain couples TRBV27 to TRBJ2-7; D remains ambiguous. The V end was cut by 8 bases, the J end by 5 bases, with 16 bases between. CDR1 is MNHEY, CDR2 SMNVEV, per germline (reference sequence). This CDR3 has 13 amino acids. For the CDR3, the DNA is TGTGCCAGCGCACAGCGTACCTCTCACGAGCAGTACTTC. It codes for CASAQRTSHEQYF.

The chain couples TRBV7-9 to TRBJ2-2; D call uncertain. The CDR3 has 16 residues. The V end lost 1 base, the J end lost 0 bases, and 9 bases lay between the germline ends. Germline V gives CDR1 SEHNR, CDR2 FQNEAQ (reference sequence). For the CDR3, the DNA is TGTGCCAGCAGCTTAGGTATCCAGTCGAACACCGGGGAGCTGTTTTTT. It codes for CASSLGIQSNTGELFF.

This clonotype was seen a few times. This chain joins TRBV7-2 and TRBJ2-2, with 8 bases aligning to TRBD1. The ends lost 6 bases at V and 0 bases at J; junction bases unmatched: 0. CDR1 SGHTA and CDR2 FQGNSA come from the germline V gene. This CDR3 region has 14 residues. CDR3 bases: TGTGCCAGCAGGGGACAGGCGAACACCGGGGAGCTGTTTTTT. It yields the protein CASRGQANTGELFF.

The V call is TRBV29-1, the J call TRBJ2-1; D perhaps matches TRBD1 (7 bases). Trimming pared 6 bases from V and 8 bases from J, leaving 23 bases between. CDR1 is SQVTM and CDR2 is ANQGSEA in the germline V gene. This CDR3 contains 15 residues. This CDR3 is CSVRFRGRGGDEQFF. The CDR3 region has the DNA TGCAGCGTCCGGTTTCGGGGGAGAGGGGGCGATGAGCAGTTCTTC.

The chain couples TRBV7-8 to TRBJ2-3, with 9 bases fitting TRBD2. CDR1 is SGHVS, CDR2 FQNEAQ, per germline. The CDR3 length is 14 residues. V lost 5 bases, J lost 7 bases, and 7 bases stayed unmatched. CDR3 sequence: CASSPGTSLHTQYF. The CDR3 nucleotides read TGTGCCAGCAGCCCTGGGACTAGCTTGCATACGCAGTATTTT. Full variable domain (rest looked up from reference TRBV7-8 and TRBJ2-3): GAGVSQSPRYKVAKRGQDVALRCDPISGHVSLFWYQQALGQGPEFLTYFQNEAQLDKSGLPSDRFFAERPEGSVSTLKIQRTQQEDSAVYLCASSPGTSLHTQYFGPGTRLTVL.

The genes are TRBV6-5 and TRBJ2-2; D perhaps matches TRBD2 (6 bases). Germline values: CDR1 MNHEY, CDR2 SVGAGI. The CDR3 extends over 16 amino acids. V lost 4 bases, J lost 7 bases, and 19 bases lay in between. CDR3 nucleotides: TGTGCCAGCAGTTCGTACGCCCGCCGGGGGATCGGGGAGCTGTTTTTT. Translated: CASSSYARRGIGELFF.

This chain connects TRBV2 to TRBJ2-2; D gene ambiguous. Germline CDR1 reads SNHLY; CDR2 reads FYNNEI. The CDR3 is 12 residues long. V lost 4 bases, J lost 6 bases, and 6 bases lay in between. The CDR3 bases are TGTGCCAGCAGTGTACACGCCGGGGAGCTGTTTTTT. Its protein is CASSVHAGELFF.

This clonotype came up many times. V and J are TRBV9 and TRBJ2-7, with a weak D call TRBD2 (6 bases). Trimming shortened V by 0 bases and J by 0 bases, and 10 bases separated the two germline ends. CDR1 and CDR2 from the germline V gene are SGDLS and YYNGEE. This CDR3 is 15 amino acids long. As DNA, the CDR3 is TGTGCCAGCAGCGTAGAGGGACTTCCCTCCTACGAGCAGTACTTC. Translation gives CASSVEGLPSYEQYF. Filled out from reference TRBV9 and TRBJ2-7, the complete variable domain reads DSGVTQTPKHLITATGQRVTLRCSPRSGDLSVYWYQQSLDQGLQFLIQYYNGEERAKGNILERFSAQQFPDLHSELNLSSLELGDSALYFCASSVEGLPSYEQYFGPGTRLTVT.

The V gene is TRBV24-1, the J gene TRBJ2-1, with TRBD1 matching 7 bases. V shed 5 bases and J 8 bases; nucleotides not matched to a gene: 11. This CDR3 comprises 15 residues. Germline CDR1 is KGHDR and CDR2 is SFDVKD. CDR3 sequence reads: CATSALGQGDHEQFF. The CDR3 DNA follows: TGTGCCACCAGTGCCCTAGGGCAGGGGGACCATGAGCAGTTCTTC.